The 29 T cell receptor beta chains below all came from one sample that was sequenced in a study of shared clonotypes between healthy human individuals. Only CD45RO-negative cells positively selected for CCR7 counted as naive CD8 cells, so terminally differentiated effector memory CD45RA+ cells were excluded. Sequenced by immunoSEQ multiplex PCR; TCRdb stores in-frame clones only, minus some. Among about 680,000 clones listed, roughly nine tenths were seen once. Material: naive CD8+ T cells sorted from blood. Receptors were obtained from a man aged 25 to 40 in good health.

Comments on this clone: Other DNA sequences in this sample translate to the same CDR3. The rearrangement uses TRBV9 and TRBJ2-7; 9 bases map to TRBD1. Germline trimming cut 0 bases from V and 5 bases from J; bases unmatched to any gene: 6. Germline V gene lookup returns CDR1 SGDLS and CDR2 YYNGEE. The CDR3 extends over 15 amino acids. CDR3 coding DNA: TGTGCCAGCAGCGTAGCTCCGGGACAGGGAGACGAGCAGTACTTC. Translated, it gives CASSVAPGQGDEQYF.

This chain uses TRBV29-1 with TRBJ2-2; 7 nucleotides line up with TRBD2. Germline V lookup: CDR1 SQVTM, CDR2 ANQGSEA. V lost 4 bases, J lost 5 bases, and 7 bases stayed unmatched. The CDR3 has 14 residues. The CDR3 sequence is CSVGGGRSTGELFF. CDR3 in DNA: TGCAGCGTTGGGGGCGGGAGAAGTACCGGGGAGCTGTTTTTT.

In this sample, this clone turned up a few times. The chain recombines TRBV25-1 with TRBJ2-3; D possibly corresponds to TRBD1 (7 bases). The length of the CDR3 is 15 residues. V lost 4 bases, J lost 3 bases, and 14 bases lay in between. Germline-derived CDR1 and CDR2 are MGHDK and SYGVNS. DNA for the CDR3: TGTGCCAGCAGTGGAGGACAGGAGGGAACAGATACGCAGTATTTT. It translates to CASSGGQEGTDTQYF.

J is TRBJ2-3 and V is TRBV7-9; D uncertain. The germline V gene has CDR1 SEHNR and CDR2 FQNEAQ (reference sequence). V was shortened by 1 base and J by 0 bases, with 2 bases between the two germline ends. The CDR3 runs to 13 residues. DNA of the CDR3: TGTGCCAGCAGCTTAGGAAGCACAGATACGCAGTATTTT. Its protein product is CASSLGSTDTQYF. Supplemented by reference TRBV7-9 and TRBJ2-3, the full variable domain reads DTGVSQNPRHKITKRGQNVTFRCDPISEHNRLYWYRQTLGQGPEFLTYFQNEAQLEKSRLLSDRFSAERPKGSFSTLEIQRTEQGDSAMYLCASSLGSTDTQYFGPGTRLTVL.

In this sample, this clone turned up once. The chain recombines TRBV27 with TRBJ2-5; a possible D gene is TRBD2 (5 bases). Trimming stripped 8 bases from V and 7 bases from J, with 17 bases between. The germline gives CDR1 MNHEY, CDR2 SMNVEV (reference sequence). The CDR3 runs to 13 residues. CDR3 nucleotides: TGTGCCAGCCGGGCGGGTTATGCGTCGACCCAGTACTTC. It translates to CASRAGYASTQYF.

The rearrangement links TRBV27 to TRBJ2-7, with D perhaps given as TRBD1 or TRBD2 (5 bases each). The CDR3 covers 14 residues. Trimming pared 0 bases from V and 7 bases from J, leaving 13 bases between. In germline, CDR1 is MNHEY, CDR2 SMNVEV (reference sequence). The CDR3 region is CASSLSAGTGEQYF. Written as DNA, the CDR3 is TGTGCCAGCAGTTTATCAGCTGGGACGGGTGAGCAGTACTTC.

This clone was recorded once. The V gene is TRBV29-1, the J gene TRBJ2-1, with 8 nucleotides matching TRBD2. Trimming took 2 bases from V and 0 from J; bases not matched to a gene: 6. CDR1 and CDR2 from the germline V gene are SQVTM and ANQGSEA. The length of the CDR3 is 16 residues. CDR3 protein: CSVESVSGSSYNEQFF. DNA for the CDR3: TGCAGCGTTGAATCTGTGAGCGGGAGCTCCTACAATGAGCAGTTCTTC.

Details on this clone: This CDR3 is also generated by other DNA sequences in the sample. The chain employs TRBV27 and TRBJ2-7; the D gene is possibly TRBD1 (6 bases). V was trimmed by 5 bases and J by 2 bases, leaving 13 bases between them. The CDR3 runs 14 residues. Germline loops: CDR1 MNHEY, CDR2 SMNVEV (reference sequence). CDR3 region: CASSLTGKPYEQYF. The DNA for the CDR3 is TGTGCCAGCAGTCTTACAGGGAAACCCTACGAGCAGTACTTC.

V usage is TRBV4-2 and J usage is TRBJ2-1; 11 nucleotides align to TRBD2. CDR1 LGHNA and CDR2 YNFKEQ come from the germline V gene. The CDR3 has 15 amino acids. With 6 bases clipped from V and 10 bases from J, the junction kept 11 bases outside the gene matches. This CDR3 is CASSFGASGRPEQFF. CDR3 nucleotide sequence: TGTGCCAGCAGTTTCGGGGCTAGCGGGAGGCCCGAGCAGTTCTTC.

J is TRBJ2-3 and V is TRBV5-1; no clear D gene. V gave up 5 bases and J gave up 4 bases, with 8 bases separating them. The CDR3 runs to 12 residues. Germline CDR1 is SGHRS and CDR2 is YFSETQ. The CDR3, as DNA: TGCGCCAGCAGTGTCGGGTCAGATACGCAGTATTTT. This codes for CASSVGSDTQYF.

The CDR3 coding sequence is TGTGCCAGCTCCCCGGGACAGGGTATCGCAGATACGCAGTATTTT. It encodes CASSPGQGIADTQYF. The chain joins TRBV18 to TRBJ2-3, with TRBD1 identical over 9 bases. The length of the CDR3 is 15 residues. J was trimmed by 4 bases and V by 6 bases; bases with no gene match: 8. The germline V gene encodes CDR1 KGHSH and CDR2 LQKENI.

This chain joins TRBV7-6 and TRBJ2-5; TRBD2 agrees at 7 bases. The CDR3 runs to 17 residues. The germline V gene encodes CDR1 SGHVS and CDR2 FNYEAQ. V was clipped by 2 bases and J by 1 base; unmatched bases: 10. The CDR3 DNA is TGTGCCAGCAGCTTAAGTTCGGGCGGGAGAGGCCAAGAGACCCAGTACTTC. Its protein is CASSLSSGGRGQETQYF. The variable domain in full, completed from reference TRBV7-6 and TRBJ2-5, reads GAGVSQSPRYKVTKRGQDVALRCDPISGHVSLYWYRQALGQGPEFLTYFNYEAQQDKSGLPNDRFSAERPEGSISTLTIQRTEQRDSAMYRCASSLSSGGRGQETQYFGPGTRLLVL.

This sequence joins TRBV7-8 and TRBJ1-5; 10 nucleotides align to TRBD1. Trimming cost V 1 base and J 4 bases; bases outside gene matches: 7. The CDR3 is 17 amino acids. Germline V lookup: CDR1 SGHVS, CDR2 FQNEAQ. The CDR3 reads CASSLVGTGVGNQPQHF. The DNA of the CDR3 is TGTGCCAGCAGCTTAGTTGGGACAGGGGTAGGAAATCAGCCCCAGCATTTT.

The rearrangement links TRBV15 to TRBJ2-7, with TRBD2 matching over 13 bases. The junction had 8 bases not matched to a gene; V was cut back by 5 bases and J by 7 bases. The CDR3 is made up of 15 amino acids. From germline, CDR1 is LNHNV and CDR2 YYDKDF (reference sequence). The DNA of the CDR3 is TGTGCCACCAGCTCCTTATGGACTAGCGGGAGAGAGCAGTACTTC. Its protein is CATSSLWTSGREQYF.

V usage is TRBV10-2 and J usage is TRBJ2-3; D is unclear. The CDR3 covers 15 residues. CDR1 is WSHSY, CDR2 SAAADI, per germline. The ends were cut back, 0 bases at V and 4 bases at J, with 11 bases in the middle. The CDR3 reads CASSESGRLADTQYF. The CDR3, as DNA: TGCGCCAGCAGTGAGTCAGGAAGATTGGCAGATACGCAGTATTTT.

The CDR3 reads CASSPHPTNGYTF. The CDR3 region has the DNA TGTGCCAGCAGTCCCCATCCAACCAATGGCTACACCTTC. The chain employs TRBV27 and TRBJ1-2; D gene unclear. With 5 bases removed from V and 6 bases from J, the gap between germline ends came to 13 bases. Germline CDR1 reads MNHEY; CDR2 reads SMNVEV (reference sequence). CDR3 size: 13 residues.

This clone has a single count. The chain couples TRBV28 to TRBJ2-5, with D perhaps matching TRBD1 or TRBD2 (7 bases each). The CDR3 is 16 amino acids. Trimming took off 7 bases at V and 4 bases at J, with 22 bases between the two ends. The germline gives CDR1 MDHEN, CDR2 SYDVKM. For the CDR3, the DNA is TGTGCCAGCACCTCAGGGGGACGCAGGGAGGGAGAGACCCAGTACTTC. This gives the protein CASTSGGRREGETQYF. The full variable domain, rest sourced from reference TRBV28 and TRBJ2-5, is DVKVTQSSRYLVKRTGEKVFLECVQDMDHENMFWYRQDPGLGLRLIYFSYDVKMKEKGDIPEGYSVSREKKERFSLILESASTNQTSMYLCASTSGGRREGETQYFGPGTRLLVL.

The chain combines TRBV7-6 with TRBJ1-2; D is unresolved. The CDR3 runs to 13 residues. CDR1 and CDR2 from the germline V gene are SGHVS and FNYEAQ. Trimming shortened V by 8 bases and J by 0 bases, and 10 bases separated the two germline ends. The CDR3 loop reads CASGRDSNYGYTF. In DNA, the CDR3 is TGTGCCAGCGGAAGAGATTCTAACTATGGCTACACCTTC.

The chain joins TRBV7-6 to TRBJ2-1; 11 bases align to TRBD2. V lost 5 bases and J lost 3; bases outside the gene matches: 3. Germline V CDR1 and CDR2: SGHVS, FNYEAQ. The CDR3 length is 15 residues. The DNA of the CDR3 is TGTGCCAGCAGCGCGGGACTAGCGGACTACAATGAGCAGTTCTTC. Translated: CASSAGLADYNEQFF.

The chain recombines TRBV28 with TRBJ2-2, with 7 nucleotides matching TRBD2. The trim removed 6 bases at V and 3 bases at J, leaving 13 bases unmatched. Germline CDR1 reads MDHEN; CDR2 reads SYDVKM. The CDR3 has 17 residues. DNA for the CDR3: TGTGCCAGCAGCCTTCCTAGCGGACCTAGTCACACCGGGGAGCTGTTTTTT. This gives the protein CASSLPSGPSHTGELFF.

V and J are TRBV30 and TRBJ2-1; 13 bases map to TRBD2. V trimming: 1 base; J trimming: 15 bases; junction bases outside the gene matches: 15. The CDR3 loop spans 16 amino acids. Looked up from germline, CDR1 is GTSNPN and CDR2 is SVGIG (reference sequence). This CDR3 is CAWSGRTSGSVLLWFF. CDR3 DNA: TGTGCCTGGAGTGGCCGGACTAGCGGGAGCGTCCTTCTCTGGTTCTTC.

V gene TRBV27 combines with J gene TRBJ1-4; 7 bases are a match to TRBD1. Looked up from germline, CDR1 is MNHEY and CDR2 is SMNVEV (reference sequence). V gave up 2 bases and J gave up 6 bases; unmatched junction bases: 6. CDR3 length: 15 residues. CDR3 in amino acids: CASSLRDRADEKLFF. CDR3 nucleotide sequence: TGTGCCAGCAGTTTACGAGACAGGGCTGATGAAAAACTGTTTTTT.

V usage is TRBV13 and J usage is TRBJ1-2; weak D call: TRBD1 (6 bases). This CDR3 has 15 residues. Germline CDR1 is PRHDT and CDR2 is FYEKMQ (reference sequence). V lost 5 bases and J 8 bases, leaving 21 bases between the germline ends. CDR3 bases: TGTGCCAGCAGCCCTCGGACCTGGGACACCGACGGCTACACCTTC. It codes for CASSPRTWDTDGYTF.

This clone appeared a single time. The chain uses TRBV4-3 and TRBJ2-3, with 11 bases lining up with TRBD2. The germline V gene has CDR1 LGHNA and CDR2 YSLEER. The CDR3 runs to 16 residues. Trimming at V came to 3 bases and at J to 3 bases, leaving 5 bases not matched to a gene. CDR3 loop: CASSQHSGRATDTQYF. DNA for the CDR3: TGCGCCAGCAGCCAGCATAGCGGGAGGGCGACAGATACGCAGTATTTT.

The V and J genes are TRBV7-9 and TRBJ1-1, with TRBD1 identical over 7 bases. J gave up 6 bases and V 0 bases, and 7 bases lay outside the gene matches. This CDR3 comprises 15 residues. Germline V lookup: CDR1 SEHNR, CDR2 FQNEAQ (reference sequence). The DNA of the CDR3 is TGTGCCAGCAGCTTAGCGCAGGGGGAAAGGGCTGAAGCTTTCTTT. It encodes CASSLAQGERAEAFF.

The chain recombines TRBV5-6 with TRBJ1-1, with no clear D. This CDR3 has 12 residues. CDR1 and CDR2 from the germline V gene are SGHDT and YYEEEE. V was cut by 2 bases and J by 3 bases, with 5 bases left in between. In nucleotides, the CDR3 is TGTGCCAGCAGCTTCTTTGACACTGAAGCTTTCTTT. It codes for CASSFFDTEAFF.

The chain employs TRBV30 and TRBJ2-7; TRBD2 agrees at 9 bases. The CDR3 runs to 14 residues. CDR1 and CDR2 (germline): GTSNPN, SVGIG (reference sequence). V lost 3 bases, J lost 4 bases, and 7 bases stayed unmatched. The CDR3 spells CAWSLSGRRYEQYF. The CDR3 DNA is TGTGCCTGGAGCCTGAGCGGGAGGAGATACGAGCAGTACTTC.

The V call is TRBV28, the J call TRBJ1-5, with 7 bases that match TRBD1. Germline trimming cut 5 bases from V and 6 bases from J; bases unmatched to any gene: 7. Germline CDR1 and CDR2: MDHEN and SYDVKM. This CDR3 spans 14 amino acids. For the CDR3, the DNA is TGTGCCAGCAGTGGCCGACAGGGACCTCAGCCCCAGCATTTT. It translates to CASSGRQGPQPQHF. The full variable domain, with the rest looked up from reference TRBV28 and TRBJ1-5, is DVKVTQSSRYLVKRTGEKVFLECVQDMDHENMFWYRQDPGLGLRLIYFSYDVKMKEKGDIPEGYSVSREKKERFSLILESASTNQTSMYLCASSGRQGPQPQHFGDGTRLSIL.

The chain couples TRBV7-2 to TRBJ2-5; the match to TRBD1 covers 8 bases. The germline CDR1 and CDR2 sequences are SGHTA and FQGNSA. The CDR3 totals 16 residues. The trim removed 1 base at V and 5 bases at J, leaving 9 bases unmatched. The CDR3 sequence: CASSLGSDRVGETQYF. The CDR3 bases are TGTGCCAGCAGCTTAGGGTCGGACAGGGTTGGGGAGACCCAGTACTTC.